A single sample gave rise to the 28 T cell receptor beta chains below, sequenced in a study of type 1 and type 2 diabetes patients. The PCR template was genomic DNA. A primer set of 30 forward and 13 reverse primers amplified the CDR3. TCRdb called the multiplex PCR reads again in MiXCR, with one record for every CDR3 protein. The table lists about 290,000 distinct CDR3 sequences, around 47% of them singletons, with approximately 15% in the top ten. The sample taken for sequencing was peripheral blood mononuclear cells (PBMCs). Receptor source: a man aged 18 to 30 with type 2 diabetes.

CDR3: CASLRTTRNTEAFF. CDR3 bases: TGTGCCAGTTTACGGACAACGCGAAACACTGAAGCTTTCTTT. The chain is built from TRBV19 and TRBJ1-1; possible D gene TRBD1, 5 bases. This CDR3 is 14 amino acids long. Between the trimmed V and J ends, which lost 8 bases and 2 bases, there was a span of 15 bases. Germline V gene data show CDR1 as LNHDA and CDR2 as SQIVND (reference sequence).

This clonotype was observed a few times. The chain has TRBV29-1 and TRBJ2-5, with D perhaps given as TRBD1 or TRBD2 (5 bases each). The V and J ends lost 3 bases and 5 bases respectively, with 10 bases between them. Germline loops: CDR1 SQVTM, CDR2 ANQGSEA. The CDR3 has 12 residues. The CDR3 sequence is CSVDPGSETQYF. The CDR3 coding sequence is TGCAGCGTTGACCCAGGGAGTGAGACCCAGTACTTC. The whole variable domain, remainder taken from reference TRBV29-1 and TRBJ2-5, is SAVISQKPSRDICQRGTSLTIQCQVDSQVTMMFWYRQQPGQSLTLIATANQGSEATYESGFVIDKFPISRPNLTFSTLTVSNMSPEDSSIYLCSVDPGSETQYFGPGTRLLVL.

This clonotype was counted only a few times. The rearrangement joins TRBV10-3 to TRBJ1-1; 7 nucleotides line up with TRBD1. This CDR3 region has 15 residues. CDR1 is ENHRY, CDR2 SYGVKD, per germline. V trimming: 3 bases; J trimming: 4 bases; junction bases outside the gene matches: 8. CDR3 nucleotide sequence: TGTGCCATCAGTGATTATACAGGGGAAGGCACTGAAGCTTTCTTT. Protein product: CAISDYTGEGTEAFF.

This clonotype was seen a few times. The chain employs TRBV6-5 and TRBJ2-7, with D perhaps matching TRBD2 (5 bases). Germline V CDR1 and CDR2: MNHEY, SVGAGI. This CDR3 is built from 14 residues. The ends were cut back, 7 bases at V and 2 bases at J, with 15 bases in the middle. CDR3 bases: TGTGCCAGCACTCCCGGGAACAAAGCCTACGAGCAGTACTTC. Translating it yields CASTPGNKAYEQYF.

This rearrangement joins TRBV12-5 to TRBJ2-3, with D possibly TRBD2 on 5 matching bases. Germline V gives CDR1 LGHNT, CDR2 FRNRAP. The CDR3 is made up of 12 amino acids. The germline V and J ends were trimmed by 10 bases and 1 base, with 9 bases remaining between them. The CDR3 DNA is TGTGCTACGGCGGGCCGCACAGATACGCAGTATTTT. It specifies CATAGRTDTQYF.

This chain joins TRBV20-1 and TRBJ1-4; D remains ambiguous. The CDR3 sequence is 12 residues long. V dropped 0 bases and J dropped 8 bases, with 7 bases sitting between them. Germline V gene data show CDR1 as DFQATT and CDR2 as SNEGSKA (reference sequence). The CDR3 sequence is CSARDLSEKLFF. Written as DNA, the CDR3 is TGCAGTGCTAGAGATCTCAGCGAAAAACTGTTTTTT.

The genes are TRBV7-2 and TRBJ1-1, with D possibly TRBD1 on 5 matching bases. Looked up from germline, CDR1 is SGHTA and CDR2 is FQGNSA. The length of the CDR3 is 15 residues. The V end was cut by 5 bases, the J end by 2 bases, with 15 bases between. CDR3 DNA: TGTGCCAGCAGCCCCACCCTGGGGGGAAACACTGAAGCTTTCTTT. Its translation: CASSPTLGGNTEAFF.

This clonotype came up a few times. The chain uses TRBV19 and TRBJ2-3, with D perhaps matching TRBD1 or TRBD2 (6 bases each). The CDR3 totals 15 residues. The V and J ends lost 8 bases and 6 bases respectively, with 21 bases between them. Germline-derived CDR1 and CDR2 are LNHDA and SQIVND (reference sequence). Here the CDR3 reads CASSIGGIPGDTQYF. CDR3 sequence (DNA): TGTGCCAGTTCTATAGGGGGGATCCCGGGGGATACGCAGTATTTT.

The chain recombines TRBV3-1 with TRBJ1-6; the match to TRBD1 covers 9 bases. The J segment lost 4 bases and the V segment lost 1 base, leaving 8 bases of the junction unmatched. CDR3 size: 18 residues. The germline CDR1 and CDR2 sequences are LGHDT and YNNKEL (reference sequence). The CDR3 protein is CASSQGGQGFWYNSPLHF. CDR3 bases: TGTGCCAGCAGCCAAGGGGGACAGGGATTCTGGTATAATTCACCCCTCCACTTT.

This clonotype was counted a few times. CDR3 sequence (DNA): TGTGCCAGCAGCTTAGATGGGGGGCGCGGTGATGAGCAGTTCTTC. This encodes CASSLDGGRGDEQFF. The chain recombines TRBV7-2 with TRBJ2-1; possibly TRBD1 or TRBD2 for D (6 bases each). V lost 1 base and J 8 bases, leaving 15 bases between the germline ends. CDR3 size: 15 residues. CDR1 SGHTA and CDR2 FQGNSA come from the germline V gene.

The chain links TRBV12-3 or TRBV12-4 to TRBJ1-5; TRBD1 is a possible D gene (5 bases). This CDR3 region has 15 residues. The V end lost 4 bases, the J end lost 4 bases, and 14 bases lay between the germline ends. The CDR3 bases are TGTGCCAGCAGTTCCTGGGGCAGAGGTAATCAGCCCCAGCATTTT. The encoded protein is CASSSWGRGNQPQHF.

With regard to this clonotype: A much bigger clone sits one base away, suggesting this may be a read error. The V gene is TRBV10-1, the J gene TRBJ2-7, with 7 nucleotides matching TRBD2. Germline V gives CDR1 WNHNN, CDR2 SYGVQD (reference sequence). The junction had 5 bases not matched to a gene; V was cut back by 2 bases and J by 1 base. CDR3 length: 15 residues. DNA for the CDR3: TGCGCCAGCAGTGAGCCCTCAGCGGGATCCTACGAGCAGTACTTC. Its protein product is CASSEPSAGSYEQYF.

The chain links TRBV7-3 to TRBJ1-6; TRBD1 aligns across 9 bases. After removal of 5 bases from V and 7 bases from J, the junction contained 6 bases not matched to a gene. Germline CDR1 and CDR2: SGHTA and FQGTGA. This CDR3 has 15 amino acids. The CDR3: CASSEGQGWNSPLHF. As DNA, the CDR3 is TGTGCCAGCAGCGAAGGACAGGGGTGGAATTCACCCCTCCACTTT.

The rearrangement links TRBV24-1 to TRBJ1-5, with TRBD1 as a possible D gene (5 bases). CDR3 length equals 14 residues. The germline V gene encodes CDR1 KGHDR and CDR2 SFDVKD. Trimming took off 0 bases at V and 4 bases at J, with 6 bases between the two ends. The CDR3 protein is CATSDLRGNQPQHF. The CDR3 bases are TGTGCCACCAGTGATTTGAGGGGAAATCAGCCCCAGCATTTT.

A few counts support this clonotype. The gene calls are TRBV7-2 and TRBJ2-5; 7 bases agree with TRBD1. Germline loops: CDR1 SGHTA, CDR2 FQGNSA. CDR3 length equals 13 residues. The ends lost 5 bases at V and 1 base at J; junction bases unmatched: 1. The CDR3 DNA follows: TGTGCCAGCAGCGAGGGGGCCCAAGAGACCCAGTACTTC. It codes for CASSEGAQETQYF.

This chain uses TRBV4-1 with TRBJ1-6, with a possible D match to TRBD1 (6 bases). V was pared by 6 bases and J by 0 bases, with 12 bases between. The CDR3 runs to 16 residues. Looked up from germline, CDR1 is MGHRA and CDR2 is YSYEKL. The CDR3 loop is CASSLVDSSYNSPLHF. In DNA form, the CDR3 reads TGCGCCAGCAGTCTCGTGGACAGCTCCTATAATTCACCCCTCCACTTT.

This clonotype was seen a handful of times. The rearrangement uses TRBV19 and TRBJ1-2; D not certain. CDR1 is LNHDA, CDR2 SQIVND, per germline (reference sequence). The CDR3 is 12 residues long. Trimming removed 6 bases from V and 3 bases from J, with 8 bases in between. The CDR3 loop is CASSPTYYGYTF. DNA of the CDR3: TGTGCCAGTAGCCCTACATACTATGGCTACACCTTC.

This chain links TRBV20-1 with TRBJ2-7; no firm D call. The length of the CDR3 is 12 residues. CDR1 and CDR2 from the germline V gene are DFQATT and SNEGSKA (reference sequence). V shed 2 bases and J shed 7 bases, with 12 bases lying between them. The CDR3 region has the DNA TGCAGTGCTAGACCCCTCTCGGGTGAGCAGTACTTC. This gives the protein CSARPLSGEQYF.

This clonotype was found many times. The chain links TRBV2 to TRBJ2-7, with D perhaps TRBD1 (7 bases). CDR3 size: 13 residues. Deletions cut 3 bases from V and 2 bases from J, with 8 bases between. Germline CDR1 is SNHLY and CDR2 is FYNNEI. The DNA of the CDR3 is TGTGCCAGCAGTGACAGGGGGGCCTACGAGCAGTACTTC. It codes for CASSDRGAYEQYF.

This clonotype was observed a few times. This chain uses TRBV7-2 with TRBJ2-1; D unresolved. Looked up from germline, CDR1 is SGHTA and CDR2 is FQGNSA. The length of the CDR3 is 13 residues. The V and J ends lost 1 base and 5 bases respectively, with 6 bases between them. The CDR3 sequence is CASSLVVNNEQFF. The CDR3 nucleotides are TGTGCCAGCAGCTTAGTGGTGAACAATGAGCAGTTCTTC.

This clonotype was seen a few times. This chain joins TRBV20-1 and TRBJ1-1; D uncertain. V was cut by 6 bases and J by 7 bases, with 9 bases left in between. This CDR3 comprises 10 residues. Germline V gives CDR1 DFQATT, CDR2 SNEGSKA (reference sequence). The CDR3 DNA is TGCAGTGCACTAAGGTATGAAGCTTTCTTT. Translating gives CSALRYEAFF.

As concerns this clonotype: Lacking the conserved final phenylalanine or tryptophan, this CDR3 likely reflects a read error. The rearrangement joins TRBV10-3 to TRBJ1-4; no clear D. Germline CDR1 is ENHRY and CDR2 is SYGVKD. This CDR3 region has 13 residues. V lost 2 bases and J lost 5, with 6 bases in between. The CDR3, as DNA: TGTGCCATCAGTGAGGGAGGAAATGAAAAACTGTTTCTT. As protein: CAISEGGNEKLFL.

The V call is TRBV5-1, the J call TRBJ2-3, with TRBD2 matching 11 bases. The V gene's germline CDR1 is SGHRS and CDR2 YFSETQ. The CDR3 is 17 residues long. The junction had 9 bases not matched to a gene; V was cut back by 2 bases and J by 4 bases. Here the CDR3 DNA reads TGCGCCAGCAGCTTCCCCCCACTAGCGGGGGAGTCAGATACGCAGTATTTT. This encodes CASSFPPLAGESDTQYF.

V usage is TRBV19 and J usage is TRBJ2-5; D not resolved. Germline CDR1 and CDR2: LNHDA and SQIVND (reference sequence). This CDR3 region has 13 residues. The germline V and J ends were trimmed by 7 bases and 5 bases, with 14 bases remaining between them. The CDR3 reads CASTLRLGETQYF. Written as DNA, the CDR3 is TGTGCCAGTACCCTTAGGTTGGGGGAGACCCAGTACTTC.

The chain joins TRBV19 to TRBJ1-2, with D perhaps matching TRBD1 (5 bases). V lost 9 bases and J 4 bases, leaving 24 bases between the germline ends. Germline CDR1 is LNHDA and CDR2 is SQIVND (reference sequence). This CDR3 contains 16 residues. The CDR3 DNA sequence: TGTGCCAGCAGTTCGGGACGGACAATACTCAGCTATGGCTACACCTTC. Translation gives CASSSGRTILSYGYTF.

The CDR3 DNA is TGTGCCAGCAAAGGGGGGCCAGATACGCAGTATTTT. Protein product: CASKGGPDTQYF. The rearrangement links TRBV7-2 to TRBJ2-3; D tentatively fits TRBD1 or TRBD2 (6 bases each). V was trimmed by 7 bases and J by 4 bases, leaving 9 bases between them. This CDR3 is built from 12 residues. Germline V CDR1 and CDR2: SGHTA, FQGNSA.

J is TRBJ1-2 and V is TRBV19, with D perhaps matching TRBD1 (5 bases). This CDR3 comprises 12 residues. Germline V lookup: CDR1 LNHDA, CDR2 SQIVND (reference sequence). The CDR3 DNA reads TGTGCTACCGGGGGGAACTTCTTGGGCTACACCTTC. This sequence encodes CATGGNFLGYTF.

This clonotype was seen only a few times. The chain links TRBV7-2 to TRBJ2-7, with a weak D call TRBD2 (7 bases). The CDR3 is 15 residues long. Germline loops: CDR1 SGHTA, CDR2 FQGNSA. Trimming shortened V by 4 bases and J by 7 bases, and 20 bases separated the two germline ends. CDR3 loop: CASSSGDYALGEQYF. The DNA of the CDR3 is TGTGCCAGCAGCTCAGGGGACTACGCATTGGGGGAGCAGTACTTC.